This TCR beta chain is drawn from a study of Graves' ophthalmopathy and Graves' hyperthyroidism. Turning to the study itself: The authors collected peripheral blood at initial diagnosis, before any treatment. General study points: The study's model predicted ophthalmopathy progression at approximately 70% sensitivity and almost 75% specificity.

Amplification of the TCR beta CDR3 regions used RNA transcripts (as template). First-round RT-PCR employed HTBI primers, with a second-round multiplex PCR after it. Via MiXCR, TCRdb re-called the multiplex PCR reads, giving one row per CDR3 protein. The sample has approximately 700,000 distinct CDR3 sequences, roughly two fifths seen once. CDR1 and CDR2 (germline): DFQATT, SNEGSKA (reference sequence). The CDR3 is 10 amino acids. To note about this clonotype: Its antigen remains unidentified. The junction and the germline gene differ at one end; a read error may be behind it.

The genes are TRBV20-1 and TRBJ1-1; no firm D call. The source material was peripheral blood. The receptor was derived from an adult man with Graves' ophthalmopathy. In DNA form, the CDR3 reads TGCAGTGCTACCAGGACTGAACCTTTCTTT. Its protein is CSATRTEPFF.